This T cell receptor beta chain was documented in a study of cytomegalovirus exposure and HLA in healthy donors. Regarding the study as a whole: An observed cluster of highly shared sequence variants was recorded as a likely sequencing artifact. Researchers reportedly found TCR beta sequences accurately predicted most subjects' HLA-A and HLA-B alleles.

On this clone: The antigen remains undetermined.

Both 60 Vbeta primers and 13 Jbeta primers went into the PCR. Assay used: immunoSEQ multiplex PCR; TCRdb lists only in-frame clones, some missing. The sample holds under 250,000 clones, more than 70% seen once. The CDR3 runs to 13 residues. Germline V gene lookup returns CDR1 MNHEY and CDR2 SVGAGI. Trimming cost V 8 bases and J 3 bases, with 13 bases left between them. This TCR was sampled from a boy aged 10-17 years in good health and CMV-seronegative. The specimen was PBMCs. This sequence joins TRBV6-5 and TRBJ1-2; D call uncertain. The CDR3 DNA follows: TGTGCCAGCTCACAACAGCAAGACTATGGCTACACCTTC. Its protein product is CASSQQQDYGYTF.